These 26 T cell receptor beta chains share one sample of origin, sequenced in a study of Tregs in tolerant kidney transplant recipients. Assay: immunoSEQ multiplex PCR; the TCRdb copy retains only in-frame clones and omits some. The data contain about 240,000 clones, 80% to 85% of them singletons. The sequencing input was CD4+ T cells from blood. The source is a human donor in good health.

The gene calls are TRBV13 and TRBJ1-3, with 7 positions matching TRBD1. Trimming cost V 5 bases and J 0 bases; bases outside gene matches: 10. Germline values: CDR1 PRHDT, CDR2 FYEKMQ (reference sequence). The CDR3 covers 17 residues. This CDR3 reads CASSPTTGTNSGNTIYF. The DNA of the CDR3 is TGTGCCAGCAGCCCTACGACAGGGACGAACTCTGGAAACACCATATATTTT.

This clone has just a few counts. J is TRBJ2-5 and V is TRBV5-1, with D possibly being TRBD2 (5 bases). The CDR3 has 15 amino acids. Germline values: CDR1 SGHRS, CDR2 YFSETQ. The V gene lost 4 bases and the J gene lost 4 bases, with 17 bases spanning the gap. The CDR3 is CASSRQEGSGETQYF. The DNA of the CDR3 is TGCGCCAGCAGCCGGCAAGAGGGAAGTGGAGAGACCCAGTACTTC.

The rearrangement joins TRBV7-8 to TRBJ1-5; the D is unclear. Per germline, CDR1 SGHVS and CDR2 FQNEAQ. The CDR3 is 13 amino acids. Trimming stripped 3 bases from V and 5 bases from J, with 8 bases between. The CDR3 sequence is CASSFVGDQPQHF. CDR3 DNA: TGTGCCAGCAGCTTCGTAGGAGATCAGCCCCAGCATTTT.

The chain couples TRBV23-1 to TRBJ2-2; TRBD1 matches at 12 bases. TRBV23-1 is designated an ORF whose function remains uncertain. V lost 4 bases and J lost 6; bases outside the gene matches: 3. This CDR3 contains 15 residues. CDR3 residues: CASSPRDRGPGELFF. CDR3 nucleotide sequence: TGCGCCAGCAGTCCCCGGGACAGGGGGCCCGGGGAGCTGTTTTTT.

CDR3 protein: CASLRDRDLYEQYF. DNA of the CDR3: TGTGCCAGCCTCCGGGACAGGGATTTATACGAGCAGTACTTC. This sequence joins TRBV7-8 and TRBJ2-7; TRBD1 agrees at 9 bases. CDR1 is SGHVS and CDR2 is FQNEAQ in the germline V gene. This CDR3 spans 14 amino acids. Losses at the gene ends were 8 bases for V and 4 bases for J; bases not matched to a gene: 9.

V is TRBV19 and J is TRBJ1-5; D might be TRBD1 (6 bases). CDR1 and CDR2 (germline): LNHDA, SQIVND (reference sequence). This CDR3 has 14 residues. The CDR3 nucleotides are TGTGCATGTTCGGGGGACACGAGCAATCAGCCCCAGCATTTT. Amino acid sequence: CACSGDTSNQPQHF.

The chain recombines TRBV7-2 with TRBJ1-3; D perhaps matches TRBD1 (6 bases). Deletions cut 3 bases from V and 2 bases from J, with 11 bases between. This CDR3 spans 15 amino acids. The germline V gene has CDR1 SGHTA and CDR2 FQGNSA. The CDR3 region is CASSFQQGTGNTIYF. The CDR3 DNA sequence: TGTGCCAGCAGCTTCCAGCAGGGGACTGGAAACACCATATATTTT.

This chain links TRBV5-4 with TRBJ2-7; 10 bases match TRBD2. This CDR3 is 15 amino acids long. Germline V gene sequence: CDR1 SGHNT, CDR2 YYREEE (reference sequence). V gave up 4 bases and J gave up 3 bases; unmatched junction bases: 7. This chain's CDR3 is CASSPGTSELYEQYF. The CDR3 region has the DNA TGTGCCAGCAGCCCCGGGACTAGCGAACTCTACGAGCAGTACTTC.

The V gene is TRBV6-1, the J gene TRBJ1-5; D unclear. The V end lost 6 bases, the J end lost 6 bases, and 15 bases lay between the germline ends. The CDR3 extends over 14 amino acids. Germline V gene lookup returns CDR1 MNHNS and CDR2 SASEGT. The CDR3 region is CASRWVGSGQPQHF. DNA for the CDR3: TGTGCCAGCAGGTGGGTAGGGTCGGGTCAGCCCCAGCATTTT.

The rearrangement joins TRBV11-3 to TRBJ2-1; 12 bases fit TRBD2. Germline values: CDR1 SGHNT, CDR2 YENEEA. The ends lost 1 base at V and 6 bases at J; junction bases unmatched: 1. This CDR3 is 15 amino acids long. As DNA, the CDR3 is TGTGCCAGCAGCTTAGCGGGACTAGCGGGCAATGAGCAGTTCTTC. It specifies CASSLAGLAGNEQFF. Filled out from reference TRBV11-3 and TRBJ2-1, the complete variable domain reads EAGVVQSPRYKIIEKKQPVAFWCNPISGHNTLYWYLQNLGQGPELLIRYENEEAVDDSQLPKDRFSAERLKGVDSTLKIQPAELGDSAVYLCASSLAGLAGNEQFFGPGTRLTVL.

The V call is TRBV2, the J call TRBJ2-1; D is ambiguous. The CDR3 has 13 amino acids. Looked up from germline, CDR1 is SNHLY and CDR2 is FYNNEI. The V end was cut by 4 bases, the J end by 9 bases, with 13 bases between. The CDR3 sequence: CASSVRPAREQFF. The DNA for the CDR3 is TGTGCCAGCAGTGTTCGGCCTGCTCGTGAGCAGTTCTTC.

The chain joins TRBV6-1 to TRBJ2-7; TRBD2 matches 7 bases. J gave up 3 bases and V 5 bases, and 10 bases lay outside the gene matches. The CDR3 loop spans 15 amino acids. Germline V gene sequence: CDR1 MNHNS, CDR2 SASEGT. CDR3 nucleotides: TGTGCCAGCAGTATGACTAGCAGGCCTCTCTACGAGCAGTACTTC. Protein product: CASSMTSRPLYEQYF.

The chain's CDR3 is CASSFREGDTQYF. In DNA form, the CDR3 reads TGCGCCAGCAGCTTCCGGGAGGGGGATACGCAGTATTTT. The chain has TRBV5-1 and TRBJ2-3; 8 bases fit TRBD2. Germline CDR1 and CDR2: SGHRS and YFSETQ. The CDR3 covers 13 residues. After removal of 2 bases from V and 6 bases from J, the junction contained 2 bases not matched to a gene.

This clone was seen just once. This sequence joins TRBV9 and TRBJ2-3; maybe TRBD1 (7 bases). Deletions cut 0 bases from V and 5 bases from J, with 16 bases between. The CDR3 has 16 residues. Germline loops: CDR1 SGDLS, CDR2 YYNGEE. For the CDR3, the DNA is TGTGCCAGCAGCGTAGTCGGGGGTACAGGGGTAGATACGCAGTATTTT. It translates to CASSVVGGTGVDTQYF.

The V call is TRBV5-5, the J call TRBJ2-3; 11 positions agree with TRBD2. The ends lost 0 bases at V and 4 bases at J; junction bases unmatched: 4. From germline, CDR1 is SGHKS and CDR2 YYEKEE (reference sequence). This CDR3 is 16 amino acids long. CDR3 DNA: TGTGCCAGCAGCTTGGTGGCTAGCGGGAGGTCAGATACGCAGTATTTT. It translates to CASSLVASGRSDTQYF.

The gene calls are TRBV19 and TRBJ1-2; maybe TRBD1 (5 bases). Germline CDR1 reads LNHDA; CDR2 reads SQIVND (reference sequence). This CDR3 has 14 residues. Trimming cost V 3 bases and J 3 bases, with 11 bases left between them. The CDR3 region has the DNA TGTGCCAGTAGTATCGTCAGGGATGACTATGGCTACACCTTC. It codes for CASSIVRDDYGYTF. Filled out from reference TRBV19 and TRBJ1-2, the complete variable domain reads DGGITQSPKYLFRKEGQNVTLSCEQNLNHDAMYWYRQDPGQGLRLIYYSQIVNDFQKGDIAEGYSVSREKKESFPLTVTSAQKNPTAFYLCASSIVRDDYGYTFGSGTRLTVV.

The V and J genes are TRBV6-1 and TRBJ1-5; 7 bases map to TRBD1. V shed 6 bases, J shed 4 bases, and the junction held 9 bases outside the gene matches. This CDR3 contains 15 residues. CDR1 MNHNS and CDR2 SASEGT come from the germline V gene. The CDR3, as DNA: TGTGCCAGCAGCGAGCTGGACAGGTATAATCAGCCCCAGCATTTT. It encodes CASSELDRYNQPQHF.

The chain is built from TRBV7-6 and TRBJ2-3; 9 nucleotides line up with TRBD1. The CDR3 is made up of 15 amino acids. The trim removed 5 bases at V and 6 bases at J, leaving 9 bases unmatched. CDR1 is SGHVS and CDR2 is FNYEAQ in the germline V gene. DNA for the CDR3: TGTGCCAGCAGCCCGTGGGGACAGGGCTTCGATACGCAGTATTTT. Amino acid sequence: CASSPWGQGFDTQYF.

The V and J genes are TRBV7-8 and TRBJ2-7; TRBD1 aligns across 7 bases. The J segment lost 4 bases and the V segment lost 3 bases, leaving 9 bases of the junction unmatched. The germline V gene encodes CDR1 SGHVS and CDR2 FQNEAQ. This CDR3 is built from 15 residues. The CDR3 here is CASSLENRGRYEQYF. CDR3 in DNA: TGTGCCAGCAGCTTGGAAAACAGGGGACGGTACGAGCAGTACTTC.

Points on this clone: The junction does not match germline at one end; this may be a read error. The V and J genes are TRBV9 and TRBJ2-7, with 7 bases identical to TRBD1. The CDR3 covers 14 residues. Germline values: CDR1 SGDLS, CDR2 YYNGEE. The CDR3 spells CASSPLGTDYGQYF. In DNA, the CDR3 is TGTGCCAGCAGCCCGCTCGGGACAGACTACGGGCAGTACTTC.

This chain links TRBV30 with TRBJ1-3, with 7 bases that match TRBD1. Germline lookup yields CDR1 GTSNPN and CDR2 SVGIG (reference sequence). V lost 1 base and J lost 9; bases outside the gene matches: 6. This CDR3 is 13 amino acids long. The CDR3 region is CAWSAAGGVTIYF. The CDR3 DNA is TGTGCCTGGAGTGCGGCAGGGGGAGTCACCATATATTTT.

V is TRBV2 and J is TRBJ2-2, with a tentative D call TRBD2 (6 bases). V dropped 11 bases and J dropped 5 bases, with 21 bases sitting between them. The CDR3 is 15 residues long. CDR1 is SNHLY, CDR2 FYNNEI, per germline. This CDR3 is CAGRTQTGRTGELFF. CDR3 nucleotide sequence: TGTGCCGGGAGGACCCAAACGGGGAGGACCGGGGAGCTGTTTTTT.

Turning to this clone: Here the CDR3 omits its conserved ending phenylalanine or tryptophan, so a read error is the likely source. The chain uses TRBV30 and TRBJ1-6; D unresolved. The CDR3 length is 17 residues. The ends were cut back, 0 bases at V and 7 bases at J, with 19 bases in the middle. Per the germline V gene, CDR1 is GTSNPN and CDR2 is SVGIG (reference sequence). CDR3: CAWSVKVGQTKNSPLHS. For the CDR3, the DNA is TGTGCCTGGAGTGTAAAAGTCGGGCAAACTAAGAATTCACCCCTCCACTCT.

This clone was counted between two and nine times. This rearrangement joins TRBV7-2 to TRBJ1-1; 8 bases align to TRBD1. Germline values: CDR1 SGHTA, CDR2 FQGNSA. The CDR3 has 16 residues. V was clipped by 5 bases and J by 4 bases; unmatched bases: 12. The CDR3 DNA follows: TGTGCCAGCAGCCCGTCCTCAGGACAGGGTGGCACTGAAGCTTTCTTT. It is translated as CASSPSSGQGGTEAFF.

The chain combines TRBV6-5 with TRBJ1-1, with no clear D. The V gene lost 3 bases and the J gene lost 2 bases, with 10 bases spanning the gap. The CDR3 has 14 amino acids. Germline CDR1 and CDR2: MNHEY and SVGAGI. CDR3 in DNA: TGTGCCAGCAGTTATGTCGGGGAAAACACTGAAGCTTTCTTT. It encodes CASSYVGENTEAFF.

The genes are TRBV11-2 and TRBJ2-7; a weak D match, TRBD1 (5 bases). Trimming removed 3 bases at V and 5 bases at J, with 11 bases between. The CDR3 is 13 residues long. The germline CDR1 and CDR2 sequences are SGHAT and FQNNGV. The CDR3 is CASSFIQGNEQYF. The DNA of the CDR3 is TGTGCCAGCAGCTTCATTCAGGGTAACGAGCAGTACTTC.